These 25 T cell receptor beta chains came from one sample sequenced in a study of T cell repertoires in cytomegalovirus infection. TCRdb processed the reads anew with MiXCR; each CDR3 protein has one entry. The data contain 150,000 to 200,000 distinct CDR3 sequences, about 21% of them singletons. The sample taken for sequencing was PBMCs. Receptors originate from a human donor in good health (CMV status not recorded). Some clones in this sample may be carry-over from other donors' samples.

This clonotype has at least ten counts. V and J are TRBV7-8 and TRBJ1-5, with D possibly being TRBD1 (6 bases). CDR3 length: 14 residues. V lost 1 base to trimming and J lost 6 bases, with 10 bases between them. From germline, CDR1 is SGHVS and CDR2 FQNEAQ. The CDR3 protein is CASSLGGAGQPQHF. The CDR3 DNA follows: TGTGCCAGCAGCTTAGGGGGGGCCGGTCAGCCCCAGCATTTT.

This clonotype came up a few times. The chain links TRBV19 to TRBJ2-5, with 13 bases matching TRBD2. V shed 1 base and J 5 bases; nucleotides not matched to a gene: 7. Per germline, CDR1 LNHDA and CDR2 SQIVND (reference sequence). The CDR3 consists of 17 residues. The CDR3 DNA reads as TGTGCCAGTAGTATAGGACTAGCGGGGGGCGGGTGGGAGACCCAGTACTTC. Protein sequence: CASSIGLAGGGWETQYF. The complete variable domain, with remaining parts taken from reference TRBV19 and TRBJ2-5, reads DGGITQSPKYLFRKEGQNVTLSCEQNLNHDAMYWYRQDPGQGLRLIYYSQIVNDFQKGDIAEGYSVSREKKESFPLTVTSAQKNPTAFYLCASSIGLAGGGWETQYFGPGTRLLVL.

The chain is built from TRBV20-1 and TRBJ1-1; TRBD1 matches at 8 bases. With V trimmed by 6 bases and J by 1 base, 10 bases remained unmatched. This CDR3 has 15 amino acids. CDR1 is DFQATT and CDR2 is SNEGSKA in the germline V gene (reference sequence). Here the CDR3 DNA reads TGCAGTGCAAGGAAGACAGGGGCCCGGAACACTGAAGCTTTCTTT. The encoded protein is CSARKTGARNTEAFF.

This clonotype has only a few counts. The CDR3 protein is CAWSKGVAATGELFF. The CDR3 nucleotides read TGTGCCTGGAGTAAAGGTGTTGCGGCCACCGGGGAGCTGTTTTTT. The chain has TRBV30 and TRBJ2-2; D gene uncertain. From germline, CDR1 is GTSNPN and CDR2 SVGIG (reference sequence). Trimming took 2 bases from V and 4 from J, leaving 14 bases between them. The CDR3 has 15 amino acids.

Ten or more counts support this clonotype. This chain links TRBV6-5 with TRBJ2-2; a weak D match, TRBD2 (6 bases). Per the germline V gene, CDR1 is MNHEY and CDR2 is SVGAGI. Deletions cut 2 bases from V and 5 bases from J, with 9 bases between. This CDR3 is built from 14 residues. In DNA, the CDR3 is TGTGCCAGCAGTTACGGGGGGAGGACCGGGGAGCTGTTTTTT. It encodes CASSYGGRTGELFF.

Here the CDR3 DNA reads TGTGCCAGCAGCTCTACCCGGACTAACCACCTAGGAGATACGCAGTATTTT. It yields the protein CASSSTRTNHLGDTQYF. The gene calls are TRBV11-3 and TRBJ2-3; a weak D match, TRBD2 (6 bases). This CDR3 region has 17 residues. Per the germline V gene, CDR1 is SGHNT and CDR2 is YENEEA. The germline V and J ends were trimmed by 4 bases and 5 bases, with 22 bases remaining between them.

This clonotype has a handful of counts. The chain recombines TRBV7-9 with TRBJ2-2; the match to TRBD2 covers 13 bases. The germline CDR1 and CDR2 sequences are SEHNR and FQNEAQ (reference sequence). The length of the CDR3 is 16 residues. V was pared by 5 bases and J by 6 bases, with 6 bases of the junction left unmatched. For the CDR3, the DNA is TGTGCCAGCAGCCCCGGACTAGCGGGAGTTCCCGGGGAGCTGTTTTTT. It specifies CASSPGLAGVPGELFF.

The chain links TRBV19 to TRBJ2-1; the D is unclear. From germline, CDR1 is LNHDA and CDR2 SQIVND (reference sequence). This CDR3 spans 14 amino acids. V was clipped by 2 bases and J by 7 bases, with 12 bases between them. The CDR3 sequence: CASSITPSENEQFF. DNA of the CDR3: TGTGCCAGTAGTATAACTCCTAGTGAGAATGAGCAGTTCTTC.

This clonotype showed up just a few times. The CDR3 DNA reads TGTGCCAGCAGTGACAGACACCAGAACACTGAAGCTTTCTTT. The encoded protein is CASSDRHQNTEAFF. The chain links TRBV6-1 to TRBJ1-1; D unclear. CDR3 length: 14 amino acids. In germline, CDR1 is MNHNS, CDR2 SASEGT. The germline V and J ends were trimmed by 3 bases and 1 base, with 9 bases remaining between them.

This chain joins TRBV28 and TRBJ1-2; D gene ambiguous. The CDR3 extends over 13 amino acids. Looked up from germline, CDR1 is MDHEN and CDR2 is SYDVKM. Trimming shortened V by 7 bases and J by 2 bases, and 11 bases separated the two germline ends. In nucleotides, the CDR3 is TGTGCCAGCAACCCCACAGAGAACTATGGCTACACCTTC. It is translated as CASNPTENYGYTF.

This clonotype turned up a few times. This chain joins TRBV28 and TRBJ1-5, with D tentatively TRBD1 (5 bases). The V gene lost 2 bases and the J gene lost 6 bases, with 14 bases spanning the gap. Looked up from germline, CDR1 is MDHEN and CDR2 is SYDVKM. The length of the CDR3 is 15 residues. The CDR3 nucleotides read TGTGCCAGCAGTTTAGTAGGGGCCAGTGGTCAGCCCCAGCATTTT. Encoded protein: CASSLVGASGQPQHF.

The table lists this clonotype with many counts. This chain uses TRBV28 with TRBJ1-3; 8 positions agree with TRBD1. The CDR3 covers 15 residues. Germline V lookup: CDR1 MDHEN, CDR2 SYDVKM. The V segment lost 4 bases and the J segment 8 bases; nucleotides outside the gene matches: 10. The CDR3: CASSYQTGGGYTIYF. The CDR3 DNA reads TGTGCCAGCAGTTATCAAACAGGGGGAGGATACACCATATATTTT.

At least ten counts were recorded for this clonotype. The rearrangement uses TRBV2 and TRBJ2-1; D is uncertain. Germline V gene data show CDR1 as SNHLY and CDR2 as FYNNEI. Trimming cost V 6 bases and J 11 bases, with 14 bases left between them. This CDR3 is built from 12 residues. CDR3 in amino acids: CASRGQMGQQFF. In nucleotides, the CDR3 is TGTGCCAGCAGGGGCCAGATGGGTCAGCAGTTCTTC.

V is TRBV5-5 and J is TRBJ2-2; 9 bases are shared with TRBD1. This CDR3 comprises 16 residues. Germline CDR1 is SGHKS and CDR2 is YYEKEE (reference sequence). V gave up 1 base and J gave up 5 bases; unmatched junction bases: 6. In DNA form, the CDR3 reads TGTGCCAGCAGCTTGCGGGGGGACAGGGTGACCGGGGAGCTGTTTTTT. This sequence encodes CASSLRGDRVTGELFF.

This clonotype was counted a single time. The V gene is TRBV20-1, the J gene TRBJ2-2; TRBD2 agrees at 10 bases. The CDR3 runs to 16 residues. Germline assignment: CDR1 DFQATT and CDR2 SNEGSKA (reference sequence). The V segment lost 4 bases and the J segment 1 base; nucleotides outside the gene matches: 6. The CDR3 reads CSATTGLALNTGELFF. The CDR3 DNA is TGCAGTGCTACCACGGGACTAGCGCTGAACACCGGGGAGCTGTTTTTT.

This clonotype has more than one count but fewer than ten. The chain joins TRBV30 to TRBJ2-1; the match to TRBD2 covers 10 bases. Germline V gene sequence: CDR1 GTSNPN, CDR2 SVGIG (reference sequence). The CDR3 length is 13 residues. Losses at the gene ends were 3 bases for V and 10 bases for J; bases not matched to a gene: 6. For the CDR3, the DNA is TGTGCCTGGAGCGTAGCGGGAGGCGTGGAGCAGTTCTTC. Protein product: CAWSVAGGVEQFF.

This clonotype was counted a few times. The chain uses TRBV23-1 and TRBJ2-1; 8 bases line up with TRBD1. TRBV23-1 is an ORF; its function is uncertain. With V trimmed by 5 bases and J by 5 bases, 8 bases remained unmatched. This CDR3 contains 15 residues. As DNA, the CDR3 is TGCGCCAGCAGTGGTCAGGCAGGGGGCAACAATGAGCAGTTCTTC. Its protein product is CASSGQAGGNNEQFF.

At least ten counts were recorded for this clonotype. The V and J genes are TRBV6-6 and TRBJ1-2, with TRBD1 identical over 7 bases. Trimming removed 6 bases from V and 2 bases from J; junction bases left unmatched: 12. In germline, CDR1 is MNHNY, CDR2 SVGAGI (reference sequence). This CDR3 spans 16 amino acids. Here the CDR3 DNA reads TGTGCCAGCAGCTCAACCCTACGGGACAGCAACTATGGCTACACCTTC. Translated, it gives CASSSTLRDSNYGYTF.

This clonotype was counted a few times. This CDR3 is CASSSNGVAGSEQFF. The CDR3 DNA follows: TGTGCCAGCAGCTCCAATGGGGTAGCGGGGAGTGAGCAGTTCTTC. The V gene is TRBV6-2 or TRBV6-3, the J gene TRBJ2-1, with TRBD2 matching over 8 bases. CDR3 length: 15 residues. Germline V lookup: CDR1 MNHEY, CDR2 SVGEGT. J lost 9 bases, V lost 6 bases, and 13 bases had no gene match.

In its sample, this clonotype was seen a few times. The chain employs TRBV25-1 and TRBJ1-5, with D perhaps TRBD1 (5 bases). CDR1 and CDR2 (germline): MGHDK, SYGVNS. The CDR3 is 14 amino acids. The V end was cut by 7 bases, the J end by 7 bases, with 17 bases between. CDR3 nucleotides: TGTGCCAGCATCGCGTTCTGTCGGGGGCAGCCCCAGCATTTT. Translating it yields CASIAFCRGQPQHF.

A few counts support this clonotype. The chain combines TRBV23-1 with TRBJ2-3; tentative D call: TRBD1 (6 bases). Being an ORF, TRBV23-1 has a function that is uncertain. Trimming took off 3 bases at V and 3 bases at J, with 16 bases between the two ends. The CDR3 extends over 16 amino acids. The CDR3 loop is CASSHFRDTETDTQYF. CDR3 sequence (DNA): TGCGCCAGCAGTCACTTCCGGGACACCGAAACAGATACGCAGTATTTT.

This clonotype was observed a few times. The chain recombines TRBV6-2 or TRBV6-3 with TRBJ2-6, with TRBD1 matching over 12 bases. The CDR3 totals 18 residues. After removal of 4 bases from V and 2 bases from J, the junction contained 6 bases not matched to a gene. Germline V gives CDR1 MNHEY, CDR2 SVGEGT. The CDR3 DNA sequence: TGTGCCAGCAGTTCAAGGGGACAGGGGGCTACTGGGGCCAACGTCCTGACTTTC. As protein: CASSSRGQGATGANVLTF.

This clonotype was recorded many times. The V gene is TRBV12-3 or TRBV12-4, the J gene TRBJ1-5; no firm D call. V was cut by 5 bases and J by 5 bases, with 10 bases left in between. The CDR3 consists of 13 residues. The CDR3 nucleotides read TGTGCCAGCAGTCCCCGGCGGGATCAGCCCCAGCATTTT. It is translated as CASSPRRDQPQHF.

The chain employs TRBV3-1 and TRBJ2-3; D is tentatively TRBD1 or TRBD2 (5 bases each). The CDR3 extends over 16 amino acids. The V gene lost 1 base and the J gene lost 3 bases, with 14 bases spanning the gap. The germline V gene encodes CDR1 LGHDT and CDR2 YNNKEL (reference sequence). CDR3 protein: CASSQGKGRLTDTQYF. The CDR3 DNA reads as TGTGCCAGCAGCCAAGGGAAGGGACGCCTAACAGATACGCAGTATTTT.

As to this clonotype: One junction end disagrees with the germline gene, perhaps due to a read error. The chain links TRBV28 to TRBJ2-5; 8 bases fit TRBD2. Germline CDR1 is MDHEN and CDR2 is SYDVKM. There are 15 residues in the CDR3. The CDR3 here is CDSSLAGRVQETQYF. DNA for the CDR3: TGTGACAGCAGTTTAGCGGGACGGGTCCAAGAGACCCAGTACTTC.